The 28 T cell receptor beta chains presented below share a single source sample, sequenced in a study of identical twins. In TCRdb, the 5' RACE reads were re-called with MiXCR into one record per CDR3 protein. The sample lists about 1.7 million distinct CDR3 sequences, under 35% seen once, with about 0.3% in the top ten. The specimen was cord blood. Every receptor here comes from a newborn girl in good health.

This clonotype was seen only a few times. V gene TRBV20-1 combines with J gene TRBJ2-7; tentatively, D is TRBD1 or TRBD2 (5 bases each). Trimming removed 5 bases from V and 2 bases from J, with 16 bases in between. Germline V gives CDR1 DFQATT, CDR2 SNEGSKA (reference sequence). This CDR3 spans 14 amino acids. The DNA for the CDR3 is TGCAGTGCTTGCCGACCGGGACCACCCTACGAGCAGTACTTC. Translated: CSACRPGPPYEQYF.

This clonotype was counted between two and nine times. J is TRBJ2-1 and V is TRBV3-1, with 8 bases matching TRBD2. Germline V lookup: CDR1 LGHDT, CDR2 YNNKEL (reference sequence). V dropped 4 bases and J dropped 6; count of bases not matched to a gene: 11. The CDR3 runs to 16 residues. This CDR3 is CASSPLKLADSNEQFF. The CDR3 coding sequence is TGTGCCAGCAGCCCCTTGAAACTAGCGGACTCCAATGAGCAGTTCTTC.

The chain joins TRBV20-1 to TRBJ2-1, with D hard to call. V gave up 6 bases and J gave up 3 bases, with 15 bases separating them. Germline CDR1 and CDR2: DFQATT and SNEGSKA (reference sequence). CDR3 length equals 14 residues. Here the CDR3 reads CSASLRAVYNEQFF. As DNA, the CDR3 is TGCAGTGCCAGCCTTCGGGCTGTCTACAATGAGCAGTTCTTC.

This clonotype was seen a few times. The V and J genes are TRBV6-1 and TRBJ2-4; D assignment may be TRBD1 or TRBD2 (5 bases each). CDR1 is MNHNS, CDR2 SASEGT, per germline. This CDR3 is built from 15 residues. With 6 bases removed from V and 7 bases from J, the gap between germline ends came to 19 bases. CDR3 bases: TGTGCCAGCAGGATAGGGACGGTGCAGCGGAACATTCAGTACTTC. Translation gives CASRIGTVQRNIQYF.

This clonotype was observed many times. The CDR3 coding sequence is TGTGCCAGCAGCCCGACAGGGGACAATGAGCAGTTCTTC. This sequence encodes CASSPTGDNEQFF. V is TRBV14 and J is TRBJ2-1, with 8 positions matching TRBD1. V shed 4 bases and J 5 bases; nucleotides not matched to a gene: 1. Germline V lookup: CDR1 SGHDN, CDR2 FVKESK. The CDR3 has 13 residues. The full variable domain, in which reference TRBV14 and TRBJ2-1 provide the parts outside the CDR3, is EAGVTQFPSHSVIEKGQTVTLRCDPISGHDNLYWYRRVMGKEIKFLLHFVKESKQDESGMPNNRFLAERTGGTYSTLKVQPAELEDSGVYFCASSPTGDNEQFFGPGTRLTVL.

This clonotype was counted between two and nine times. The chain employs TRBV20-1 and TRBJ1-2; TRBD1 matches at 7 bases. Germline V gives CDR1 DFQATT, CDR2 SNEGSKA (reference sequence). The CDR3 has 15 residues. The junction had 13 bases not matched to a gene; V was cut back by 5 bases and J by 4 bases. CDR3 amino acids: CSAGPYLTGPYGYTF. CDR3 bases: TGCAGTGCTGGGCCCTACTTGACAGGGCCCTATGGCTACACCTTC.

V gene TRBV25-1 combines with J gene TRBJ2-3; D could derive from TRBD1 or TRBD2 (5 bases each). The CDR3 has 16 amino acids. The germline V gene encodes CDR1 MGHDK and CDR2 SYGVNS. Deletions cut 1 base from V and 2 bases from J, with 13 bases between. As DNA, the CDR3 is TGTGCCAGCAGTGAATCGAGGGGATACTACACAGATACGCAGTATTTT. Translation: CASSESRGYYTDTQYF.

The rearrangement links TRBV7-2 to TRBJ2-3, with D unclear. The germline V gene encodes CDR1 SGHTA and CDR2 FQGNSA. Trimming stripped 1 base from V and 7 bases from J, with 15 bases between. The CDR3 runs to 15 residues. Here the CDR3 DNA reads TGTGCCAGCAGCTTAGTGGGCGCCCCTTCAAATACGCAGTATTTT. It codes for CASSLVGAPSNTQYF.

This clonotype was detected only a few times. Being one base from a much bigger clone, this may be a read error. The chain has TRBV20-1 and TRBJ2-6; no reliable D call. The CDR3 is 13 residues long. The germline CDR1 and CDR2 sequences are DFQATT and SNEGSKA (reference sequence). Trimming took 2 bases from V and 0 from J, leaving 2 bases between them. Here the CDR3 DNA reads TGCAGTGCTAGACCCTCTGGGGCCAACGTCCTGACTTTC. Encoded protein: CSARPSGANVLTF.

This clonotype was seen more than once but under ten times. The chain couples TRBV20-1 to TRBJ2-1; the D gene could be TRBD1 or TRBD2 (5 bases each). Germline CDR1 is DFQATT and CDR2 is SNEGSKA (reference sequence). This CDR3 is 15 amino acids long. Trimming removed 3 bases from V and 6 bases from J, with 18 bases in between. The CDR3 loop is CSASWGSGSGNEQFF. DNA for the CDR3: TGCAGTGCTAGCTGGGGGAGTGGTTCGGGCAATGAGCAGTTCTTC.

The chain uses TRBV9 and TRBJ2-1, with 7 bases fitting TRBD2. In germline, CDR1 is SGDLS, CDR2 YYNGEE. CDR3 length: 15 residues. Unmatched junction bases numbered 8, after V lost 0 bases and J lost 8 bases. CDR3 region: CASSVASGIIDEQFF. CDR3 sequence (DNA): TGTGCCAGCAGCGTAGCCAGCGGGATAATCGATGAGCAGTTCTTC.

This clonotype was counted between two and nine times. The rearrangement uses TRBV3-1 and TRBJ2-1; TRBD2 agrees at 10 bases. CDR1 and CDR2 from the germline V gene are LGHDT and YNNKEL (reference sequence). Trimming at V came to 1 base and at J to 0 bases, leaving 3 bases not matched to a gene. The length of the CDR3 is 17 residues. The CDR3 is CASSQVASGSSYNEQFF. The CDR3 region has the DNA TGTGCCAGCAGCCAAGTAGCTAGCGGGAGCTCCTACAATGAGCAGTTCTTC.

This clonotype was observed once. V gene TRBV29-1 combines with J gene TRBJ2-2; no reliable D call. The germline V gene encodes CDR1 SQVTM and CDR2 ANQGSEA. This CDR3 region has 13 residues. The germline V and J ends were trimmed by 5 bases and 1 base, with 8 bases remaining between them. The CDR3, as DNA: TGCAGCGTTCGGCCTCTGAACACCGGGGAGCTGTTTTTT. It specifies CSVRPLNTGELFF.

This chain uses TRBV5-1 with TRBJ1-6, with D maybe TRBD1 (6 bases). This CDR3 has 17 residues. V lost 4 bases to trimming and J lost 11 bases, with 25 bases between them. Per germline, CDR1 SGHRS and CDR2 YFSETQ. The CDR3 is CASSPIMGTGKVPPLHF. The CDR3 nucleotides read TGCGCCAGCAGCCCCATAATGGGAACAGGGAAGGTGCCACCCCTCCACTTT.

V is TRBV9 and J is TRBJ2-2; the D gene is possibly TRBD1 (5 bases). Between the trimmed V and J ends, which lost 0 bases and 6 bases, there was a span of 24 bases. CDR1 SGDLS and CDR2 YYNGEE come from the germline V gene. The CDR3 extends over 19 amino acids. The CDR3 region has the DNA TGTGCCAGCAGCGTAGCTTTGCCTCTCTCTGGTGTAGGGGCCGGGGAGCTGTTTTTT. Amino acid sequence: CASSVALPLSGVGAGELFF. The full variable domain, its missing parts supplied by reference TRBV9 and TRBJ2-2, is DSGVTQTPKHLITATGQRVTLRCSPRSGDLSVYWYQQSLDQGLQFLIQYYNGEERAKGNILERFSAQQFPDLHSELNLSSLELGDSALYFCASSVALPLSGVGAGELFFGEGSRLTVL.

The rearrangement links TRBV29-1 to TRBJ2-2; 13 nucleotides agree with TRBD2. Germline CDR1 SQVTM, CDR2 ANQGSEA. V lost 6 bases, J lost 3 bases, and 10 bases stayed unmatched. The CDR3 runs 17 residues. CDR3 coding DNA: TGCAGCGTGGGTGGACTAGCGGGAGCCTACGACACCGGGGAGCTGTTTTTT. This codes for CSVGGLAGAYDTGELFF.

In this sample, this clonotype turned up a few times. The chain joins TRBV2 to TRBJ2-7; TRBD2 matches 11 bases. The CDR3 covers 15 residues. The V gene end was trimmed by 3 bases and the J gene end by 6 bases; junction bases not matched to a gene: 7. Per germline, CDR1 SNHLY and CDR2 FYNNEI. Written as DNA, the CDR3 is TGTGCCAGCAGTGATTTGAGACTAGCGGGGTCCGAGCAGTACTTC. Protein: CASSDLRLAGSEQYF.

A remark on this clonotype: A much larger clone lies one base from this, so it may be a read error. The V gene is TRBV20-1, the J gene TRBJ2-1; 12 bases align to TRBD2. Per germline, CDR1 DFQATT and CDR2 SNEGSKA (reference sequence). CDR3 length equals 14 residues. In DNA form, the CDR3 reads TGCAGCGTTACTAGCGGGAGGTCCTACAATGAGCAGTTCTTC. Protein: CSVTSGRSYNEQFF.

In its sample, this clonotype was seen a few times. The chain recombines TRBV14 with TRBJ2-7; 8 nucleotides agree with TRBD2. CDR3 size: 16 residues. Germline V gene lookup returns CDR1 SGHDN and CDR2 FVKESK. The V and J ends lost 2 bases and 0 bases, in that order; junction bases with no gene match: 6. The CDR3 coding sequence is TGTGCCAGCAGCCAAAGCTGGCTAGCGGGCTCCTACGAGCAGTACTTC. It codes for CASSQSWLAGSYEQYF.

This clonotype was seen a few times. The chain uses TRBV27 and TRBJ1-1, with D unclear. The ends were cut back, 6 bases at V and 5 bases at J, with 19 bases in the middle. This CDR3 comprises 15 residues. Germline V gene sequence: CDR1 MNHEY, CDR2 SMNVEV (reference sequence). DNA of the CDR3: TGTGCCAGCAGCCTCACTCCCCGGACGGATACTGAAGCTTTCTTT. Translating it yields CASSLTPRTDTEAFF.

The CDR3 DNA sequence: TGTGCCATCAGTGAGTCCAAGGTAGATACGCAGTATTTT. Its translation: CAISESKVDTQYF. The rearrangement uses TRBV10-3 and TRBJ2-3; D gene ambiguous. Germline V gene sequence: CDR1 ENHRY, CDR2 SYGVKD. The CDR3 extends over 13 amino acids. With 0 bases removed from V and 5 bases from J, the gap between germline ends came to 6 bases.

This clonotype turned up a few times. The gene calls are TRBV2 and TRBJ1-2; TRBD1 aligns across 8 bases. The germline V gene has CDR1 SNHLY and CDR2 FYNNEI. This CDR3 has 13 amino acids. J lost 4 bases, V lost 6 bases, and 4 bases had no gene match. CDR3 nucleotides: TGTGCCAGCAGGGGTGACAGGGGCTATGGCTACACCTTC. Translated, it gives CASRGDRGYGYTF.

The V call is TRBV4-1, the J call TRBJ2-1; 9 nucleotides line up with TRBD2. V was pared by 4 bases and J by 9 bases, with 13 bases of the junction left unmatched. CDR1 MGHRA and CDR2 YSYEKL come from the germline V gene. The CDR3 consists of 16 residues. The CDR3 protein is CASSLLGLALTPEQFF. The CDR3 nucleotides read TGCGCCAGCAGCCTGCTTGGACTAGCGCTTACCCCTGAGCAGTTCTTC.

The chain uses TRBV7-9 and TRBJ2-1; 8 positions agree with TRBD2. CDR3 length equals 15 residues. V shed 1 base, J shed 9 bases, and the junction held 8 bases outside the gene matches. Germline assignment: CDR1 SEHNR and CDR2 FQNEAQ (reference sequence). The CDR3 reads CASSLETGGLVEQFF. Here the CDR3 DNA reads TGTGCCAGCAGCTTAGAGACGGGGGGGCTCGTTGAGCAGTTCTTC.

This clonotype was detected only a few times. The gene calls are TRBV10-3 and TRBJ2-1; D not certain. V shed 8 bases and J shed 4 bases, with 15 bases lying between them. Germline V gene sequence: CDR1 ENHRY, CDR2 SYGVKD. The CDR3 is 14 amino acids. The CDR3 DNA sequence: TGTGCCATCTCCGGCGCTTACGGGTACAATGAGCAGTTCTTC. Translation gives CAISGAYGYNEQFF.

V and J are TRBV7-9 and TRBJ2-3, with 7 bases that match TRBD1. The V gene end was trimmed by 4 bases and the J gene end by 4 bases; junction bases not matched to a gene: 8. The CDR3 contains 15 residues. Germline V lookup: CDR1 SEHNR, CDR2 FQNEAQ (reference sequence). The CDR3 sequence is CASSSDRKAADTQYF. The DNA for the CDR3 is TGTGCCAGCAGCTCGGACAGGAAAGCTGCAGATACGCAGTATTTT.

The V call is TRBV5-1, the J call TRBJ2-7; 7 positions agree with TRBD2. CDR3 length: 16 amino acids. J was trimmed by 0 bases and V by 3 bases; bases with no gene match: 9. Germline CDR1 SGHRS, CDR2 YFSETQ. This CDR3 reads CASSSIGGSSSYEQYF. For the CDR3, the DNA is TGCGCCAGCAGCTCAATCGGGGGGTCCAGCTCCTACGAGCAGTACTTC. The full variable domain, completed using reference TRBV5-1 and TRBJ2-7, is KAGVTQTPRYLIKTRGQQVTLSCSPISGHRSVSWYQQTPGQGLQFLFEYFSETQRNKGNFPGRFSGRQFSNSRSEMNVSTLELGDSALYLCASSSIGGSSSYEQYFGPGTRLTVT.

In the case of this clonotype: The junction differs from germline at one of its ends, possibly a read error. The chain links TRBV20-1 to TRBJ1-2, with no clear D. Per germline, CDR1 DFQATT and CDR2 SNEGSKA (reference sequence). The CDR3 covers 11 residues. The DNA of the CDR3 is TGCAGTGCTAGTATAGACTATGACTACACCTTC. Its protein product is CSASIDYDYTF.